This T cell receptor beta chain was identified in a study of spatial heterogeneity in lung cancer. Time point meaning: sample taken at primary tumor resection. Whole RNA from tumor, nontumor lung or frozen PBMC was sequenced unsorted. Samples were obtained from about 72 donors, all untreated early-stage non-small cell lung cancer patients. This clonotype was counted many times. The library was built for alpha chains, so this beta chain is an off-target read and its size means little. TCRdb called the 5' RACE reads again in MiXCR, with one record for every CDR3 protein. The top ten clones hold roughly 80% of a sample with 7,000 to 8,000 distinct CDR3 sequences, roughly 7% of them seen once. CDR3 length: 16 residues. The V and J ends lost 4 bases and 9 bases, in that order; junction bases with no gene match: 8. CDR1 and CDR2 from the germline V gene are SGHTA and FQGNSA.

The clonotype comes from a male donor with early-stage non-small cell lung cancer. V is TRBV7-2 and J is TRBJ2-1; TRBD2 matches 14 bases. Sequencing was performed on PBMCs, taken at surgery. The CDR3 DNA sequence: TGTGCCAGCAGCTCCCGACTAGCGGGGGGGCCCGGTGAGCAGTTCTTC. It is translated as CASSSRLAGGPGEQFF.